This TCR beta chain derives from a study of shared clonotypes between healthy human individuals. Whole-study results and caveats: Several donors shared 4.5% to 6.5% of their naive CD4 clonotypes.

The authors loaded approximately 220 ng DNA, approximately 30,000 T cell genomes, into sorted-subset replicate PCRs. Authors' data handling: Filtering was not the same, since immunoSEQ gave junction-only sequences without quality scores. Clones were sequenced by immunoSEQ multiplex PCR, and TCRdb holds only the in-frame ones, with some missing. V and J calls and clone size are copied from that table; D and trimming were computed from the DNA. The sample shows about 2.3 million clones, approximately 95% of them seen only once. Germline CDR1 is MDHEN and CDR2 is SYDVKM. The V and J ends lost 4 bases and 0 bases respectively, with 9 bases between them. This CDR3 has 14 amino acids. As regards this clone: What it binds is unknown.

The rearrangement uses TRBV28 and TRBJ1-1, with a tentative D call TRBD1 (5 bases). The sample comprised naive CD4+ T cells from PBMCs. The subset denotes: CD45RA+ positively selected. This receptor was obtained from a man younger than 30 in good health. Some clones in this sample may be carry-over from other donors' samples. The CDR3 nucleotides are TGTGCCAGCAGTTCCAGGGAGATGAACACTGAAGCTTTCTTT. This translates into CASSSREMNTEAFF.